The 32 T cell receptor beta chains below all came from one sample that was sequenced in a study of blood T cells in healthy people across ages. A second PCR, run for about 6 to 11 cycles, used a sample-barcoded 5' primer plus a J-beta primer mix. Via MiXCR, TCRdb re-called the 5' RACE reads, giving one row per CDR3 protein. The sample yields some 760,000 distinct CDR3 sequences, around a quarter seen once. The same data also went into a second study, on T cells of mothers and their children.

Sequencing used blood. All receptors derive from a boy younger than 18 in good health.

J is TRBJ2-3 and V is TRBV28, with 8 bases lining up with TRBD2. J gave up 5 bases and V 3 bases, and 1 base lay outside the gene matches. Germline V lookup: CDR1 MDHEN, CDR2 SYDVKM. The CDR3 totals 13 residues. The CDR3 DNA reads as TGTGCCAGCAGTTTGCTAGCGGGAGATACGCAGTATTTT. Protein sequence: CASSLLAGDTQYF.

The CDR3 DNA sequence: TGCAGTGCACAAGAGGGGACCATCTATGGCTACACCTTC. Amino acid sequence: CSAQEGTIYGYTF. J is TRBJ1-2 and V is TRBV20-1; possible D gene TRBD1, 5 bases. The CDR3 sequence is 13 residues long. With 6 bases removed from V and 4 bases from J, the gap between germline ends came to 15 bases. Germline CDR1 DFQATT, CDR2 SNEGSKA (reference sequence).

The rearrangement links TRBV20-1 to TRBJ2-7; unclear D gene. The CDR3 consists of 15 residues. V was cut by 0 bases and J by 2 bases, with 14 bases left in between. Germline CDR1 DFQATT, CDR2 SNEGSKA (reference sequence). The CDR3 DNA sequence: TGCAGTGCTAGAGATGAGGATACGCACGCCTACGAGCAGTACTTC. It yields the protein CSARDEDTHAYEQYF.

The chain recombines TRBV5-1 with TRBJ2-7; the D gene is possibly TRBD2 (6 bases). Trimming took 4 bases from V and 7 from J, leaving 18 bases between them. CDR1 and CDR2 (germline): SGHRS, YFSETQ. The CDR3 is made up of 14 amino acids. The CDR3 spells CASSPGSRREEQYF. The DNA of the CDR3 is TGCGCCAGCAGCCCCGGGTCTCGGAGGGAAGAGCAGTACTTC.

A few counts support this clonotype. The J gene is TRBJ2-4, the V gene TRBV3-1; TRBD1 agrees at 9 bases. With 3 bases clipped from V and 7 bases from J, the junction kept 10 bases outside the gene matches. Germline CDR1 is LGHDT and CDR2 is YNNKEL (reference sequence). The CDR3 sequence is 16 residues long. CDR3 DNA sequence: TGTGCCAGCAGCCAGCGTCCCCCCGGGACAGGGAACATTCAGTACTTC. Its protein product is CASSQRPPGTGNIQYF. Complete variable domain (other parts from reference TRBV3-1 and TRBJ2-4): DTAVSQTPKYLVTQMGNDKSIKCEQNLGHDTMYWYKQDSKKFLKIMFSYNNKELIINETVPNRFSPKSPDKAHLNLHINSLELGDSAVYFCASSQRPPGTGNIQYFGAGTRLSVL.

The chain uses TRBV25-1 and TRBJ2-1, with TRBD1 identical over 9 bases. Trimming cost V 7 bases and J 7 bases; bases outside gene matches: 5. Germline CDR1 MGHDK, CDR2 SYGVNS. CDR3 size: 13 residues. The CDR3 loop is CASIGTGWNEQFF. The CDR3 bases are TGTGCCAGCATCGGGACAGGGTGGAATGAGCAGTTCTTC.

The chain is built from TRBV7-2 and TRBJ2-7; D call uncertain. Germline V gene data show CDR1 as SGHTA and CDR2 as FQGNSA. This CDR3 region has 16 residues. With 5 bases removed from V and 2 bases from J, the gap between germline ends came to 19 bases. CDR3 coding DNA: TGTGCCAGCAGCAGTCCAGGTGGGCAGCCTCCCTACGAGCAGTACTTC. Translating gives CASSSPGGQPPYEQYF.

This clonotype has only a few counts. The chain employs TRBV24-1 and TRBJ2-3; 7 positions match TRBD1. Per the germline V gene, CDR1 is KGHDR and CDR2 is SFDVKD. The CDR3 length is 17 residues. J gave up 2 bases and V 4 bases, and 11 bases lay outside the gene matches. The CDR3 nucleotides are TGTGCCACCAGTGAACGCCAAAGACAGGGTTTCACAGATACGCAGTATTTT. It translates to CATSERQRQGFTDTQYF.

This clonotype was seen more than once but under ten times. The V gene is TRBV4-1, the J gene TRBJ2-3, with D possibly TRBD2 on 5 matching bases. Looked up from germline, CDR1 is MGHRA and CDR2 is YSYEKL. V was cut by 1 base and J by 2 bases, with 7 bases left in between. The CDR3 spans 14 residues. The CDR3 reads CASSQVGDTDTQYF. The CDR3 bases are TGCGCCAGCAGCCAAGTGGGAGACACAGATACGCAGTATTTT.

This clonotype was recorded at least ten times. The chain joins TRBV7-9 to TRBJ1-1, with D possibly matching TRBD1 (6 bases). The CDR3 runs to 14 residues. Germline V gene data show CDR1 as SEHNR and CDR2 as FQNEAQ (reference sequence). V was trimmed by 1 base and J by 1 base, leaving 7 bases between them. The CDR3 region has the DNA TGTGCCAGCAGCTTAGTCAGGGGGAACACTGAAGCTTTCTTT. It encodes CASSLVRGNTEAFF.

This clonotype came up a few times. The chain uses TRBV7-3 and TRBJ1-6, with 9 bases identical to TRBD1. The ends lost 4 bases at V and 0 bases at J; junction bases unmatched: 19. The length of the CDR3 is 22 residues. Germline V gene lookup returns CDR1 SGHTA and CDR2 FQGTGA. As DNA, the CDR3 is TGTGCCAGCAGCTCCTCGGTCGGACAGGGGCACCCCCCAAGCTCCTATAATTCACCCCTCCACTTT. Its translation is CASSSSVGQGHPPSSYNSPLHF.

The chain uses TRBV20-1 and TRBJ2-7; a possible D gene is TRBD2 (6 bases). The ends were cut back, 5 bases at V and 0 bases at J, with 11 bases in the middle. Looked up from germline, CDR1 is DFQATT and CDR2 is SNEGSKA (reference sequence). CDR3 length: 13 residues. In DNA, the CDR3 is TGCAGTGCTCCATCGGGGGACTCCTACGAGCAGTACTTC. It yields the protein CSAPSGDSYEQYF.

The chain carries TRBV2 and TRBJ1-5; D gene unclear. Germline CDR1 SNHLY, CDR2 FYNNEI. The CDR3 totals 14 residues. Trimming cost V 6 bases and J 7 bases, with 16 bases left between them. The CDR3, as DNA: TGTGCCAGCAGGCAAGTCGGGCCGGCCCAGCCCCAGCATTTT. It specifies CASRQVGPAQPQHF.

The chain combines TRBV29-1 with TRBJ1-1; D may be TRBD1 (5 bases). Germline loops: CDR1 SQVTM, CDR2 ANQGSEA. The V gene lost 1 base and the J gene lost 5 bases, with 11 bases spanning the gap. CDR3 length: 13 residues. The CDR3 protein is CSVEGGFGTEAFF. The CDR3 DNA is TGCAGCGTTGAAGGGGGGTTCGGGACTGAAGCTTTCTTT.

The rearrangement joins TRBV11-2 to TRBJ2-7; D not certain. The CDR3 runs to 19 residues. Trimming left V 1 base short and J 0 bases short, with 22 bases between. Germline V CDR1 and CDR2: SGHAT, FQNNGV. CDR3 region: CASSLASTGLRPSSYEQYF. CDR3 sequence (DNA): TGTGCCAGCAGCTTAGCCTCTACGGGCCTCCGCCCAAGCTCCTACGAGCAGTACTTC.

This clonotype was found a few times. The V and J genes are TRBV20-1 and TRBJ2-1; no reliable D call. The ends were cut back, 3 bases at V and 6 bases at J, with 6 bases in the middle. The CDR3 runs 11 residues. Looked up from germline, CDR1 is DFQATT and CDR2 is SNEGSKA (reference sequence). The CDR3 coding sequence is TGCAGTGCTAGTGGCGTCAATGAGCAGTTCTTC. It codes for CSASGVNEQFF.

The V call is TRBV4-2, the J call TRBJ2-3; TRBD2 matches at 11 bases. The V gene end was trimmed by 0 bases and the J gene end by 10 bases; junction bases not matched to a gene: 6. The CDR3 contains 15 residues. CDR1 and CDR2 (germline): LGHNA, YNFKEQ. The CDR3, as DNA: TGTGCCAGCAGCCAAGAGGAGATAGCGGGAGGGGCGCAGTATTTT. This sequence encodes CASSQEEIAGGAQYF.

V and J are TRBV15 and TRBJ2-5; TRBD1 might be the D (6 bases). The CDR3 consists of 15 residues. Germline loops: CDR1 LNHNV, CDR2 YYDKDF (reference sequence). The germline V and J ends were trimmed by 2 bases and 2 bases, with 12 bases remaining between them. The CDR3 here is CATSRSYRDQETQYF. The CDR3, as DNA: TGTGCCACCAGCAGAAGCTACAGGGATCAAGAGACCCAGTACTTC.

This clonotype was observed a handful of times. This chain uses TRBV28 with TRBJ1-2; no firm D call. V lost 3 bases and J lost 4, with 21 bases in between. Germline V lookup: CDR1 MDHEN, CDR2 SYDVKM. This CDR3 spans 17 amino acids. This chain's CDR3 is CASSFGDPYLTFYGYTF. DNA for the CDR3: TGTGCCAGCAGTTTCGGAGATCCATACCTCACCTTCTATGGCTACACCTTC.

The CDR3 DNA reads as TGTGCCAGCAGTTCCTACAATCAGCCCCAGCATTTT. It yields the protein CASSSYNQPQHF. The chain recombines TRBV27 with TRBJ1-5; D unresolved. This CDR3 has 12 amino acids. Germline values: CDR1 MNHEY, CDR2 SMNVEV (reference sequence). Deletions cut 4 bases from V and 3 bases from J, with 4 bases between.

This clonotype was counted only a few times. The chain links TRBV4-3 to TRBJ1-5, with D possibly being TRBD1 (5 bases). V lost 6 bases and J 4 bases, leaving 16 bases between the germline ends. Germline V gene data show CDR1 as LGHNA and CDR2 as YSLEER. This CDR3 has 15 amino acids. CDR3 region: CASSPGISRNQPQHF. The CDR3 nucleotides read TGCGCCAGCAGTCCAGGGATATCTAGGAATCAGCCCCAGCATTTT.

This sequence joins TRBV27 and TRBJ2-6, with D perhaps TRBD1 or TRBD2 (5 bases each). The CDR3 has 17 amino acids. Germline CDR1 and CDR2: MNHEY and SMNVEV (reference sequence). Trimming removed 6 bases from V and 0 bases from J, with 15 bases in between. The CDR3 spells CASSPGPESSGANVLTF. CDR3 DNA: TGTGCCAGCAGCCCGGGACCGGAGAGCTCTGGGGCCAACGTCCTGACTTTC. Looking up the rest from reference TRBV27 and TRBJ2-6 gives the full variable domain: EAQVTQNPRYLITVTGKKLTVTCSQNMNHEYMSWYRQDPGLGLRQIYYSMNVEVTDKGDVPEGYKVSRKEKRNFPLILESPSPNQTSLYFCASSPGPESSGANVLTFGAGSRLTVL.

This clonotype turned up a few times. The rearrangement uses TRBV5-1 and TRBJ2-5; no clear D gene. The germline V and J ends were trimmed by 2 bases and 5 bases, with 19 bases remaining between them. Germline V gene lookup returns CDR1 SGHRS and CDR2 YFSETQ. This CDR3 contains 16 residues. DNA for the CDR3: TGCGCCAGCAGCTTTGGTCCATCAGGAGAGAAGGAGACCCAGTACTTC. Translated: CASSFGPSGEKETQYF.

The chain combines TRBV19 with TRBJ1-2, with D tentatively TRBD1 (5 bases). The CDR3 consists of 14 residues. The germline V and J ends were trimmed by 2 bases and 2 bases, with 9 bases remaining between them. Germline V lookup: CDR1 LNHDA, CDR2 SQIVND (reference sequence). CDR3 DNA sequence: TGTGCCAGTAGTATACCGGCAGGGAACTATGGCTACACCTTC. This codes for CASSIPAGNYGYTF.

The chain combines TRBV29-1 with TRBJ2-3; the D is unclear. V lost 4 bases and J 2 bases, leaving 13 bases between the germline ends. Germline values: CDR1 SQVTM, CDR2 ANQGSEA. The CDR3 totals 14 residues. The CDR3 region is CSVVGTRNTDTQYF. The CDR3 nucleotides are TGCAGCGTTGTTGGTACCCGGAACACAGATACGCAGTATTTT.

The chain employs TRBV5-8 and TRBJ2-4; tentatively, D is TRBD2 (5 bases). Germline V gene sequence: CDR1 SGHTS, CDR2 YDEGEE. Trimming removed 4 bases at V and 0 bases at J, with 11 bases between. The CDR3 has 15 amino acids. CDR3 DNA: TGTGCCAGCAGCCCAGAGGGAATAGCCAAAAACATTCAGTACTTC. It translates to CASSPEGIAKNIQYF.

The V gene is TRBV11-2, the J gene TRBJ2-5, with D maybe TRBD1 (5 bases). Gene TRBJ2-1 matches the end of the DNA better, so the J call may be wrong. The CDR3 consists of 19 residues. The germline V gene has CDR1 SGHAT and CDR2 FQNNGV. This chain's CDR3 is CASSLDGRDRTASYNEQFF. The CDR3, as DNA: TGTGCCAGCAGCTTAGACGGAAGAGACAGAACGGCTTCCTACAATGAGCAGTTCTTC.

The V call is TRBV27, the J call TRBJ2-3; D may correspond to TRBD1 or TRBD2 (6 bases each). Germline lookup yields CDR1 MNHEY and CDR2 SMNVEV (reference sequence). CDR3 length: 14 amino acids. The V gene lost 6 bases and the J gene lost 4 bases, with 14 bases spanning the gap. The CDR3 sequence: CASSPGAPADTQYF. DNA of the CDR3: TGTGCCAGCAGCCCGGGGGCCCCGGCAGATACGCAGTATTTT.

The chain is built from TRBV7-6 and TRBJ2-2, with 8 bases lining up with TRBD1. This CDR3 is built from 16 residues. With 5 bases clipped from V and 6 bases from J, the junction kept 11 bases outside the gene matches. Per germline, CDR1 SGHVS and CDR2 FNYEAQ. CDR3 bases: TGTGCCAGCAGCCGACCGCCCGGACAGGGACCCGGGGAGCTGTTTTTT. This sequence encodes CASSRPPGQGPGELFF. The variable domain in full, completed from reference TRBV7-6 and TRBJ2-2, reads GAGVSQSPRYKVTKRGQDVALRCDPISGHVSLYWYRQALGQGPEFLTYFNYEAQQDKSGLPNDRFSAERPEGSISTLTIQRTEQRDSAMYRCASSRPPGQGPGELFFGEGSRLTVL.

The chain is built from TRBV20-1 and TRBJ2-1; no clear D gene. Trimming removed 4 bases at V and 2 bases at J, with 6 bases between. Looked up from germline, CDR1 is DFQATT and CDR2 is SNEGSKA (reference sequence). CDR3 length equals 12 residues. The CDR3 sequence: CSAKAAYNEQFF. The CDR3 bases are TGCAGTGCTAAAGCCGCCTACAATGAGCAGTTCTTC.

This chain joins TRBV6-5 and TRBJ2-3; unclear D gene. The CDR3 runs to 13 residues. V gave up 7 bases and J gave up 4 bases, with 12 bases separating them. The germline V gene has CDR1 MNHEY and CDR2 SVGAGI. The CDR3 is CASKSLSADTQYF. CDR3 bases: TGTGCCAGCAAGTCCCTGAGCGCAGATACGCAGTATTTT.

This clonotype has just a few counts. The chain recombines TRBV4-1 with TRBJ2-5; 10 bases line up with TRBD2. Germline V lookup: CDR1 MGHRA, CDR2 YSYEKL. The trim removed 0 bases at V and 0 bases at J, leaving 1 base unmatched. CDR3 length equals 16 residues. The CDR3 sequence: CASSQDGLADQETQYF. In nucleotides, the CDR3 is TGCGCCAGCAGCCAAGATGGACTAGCGGACCAAGAGACCCAGTACTTC.